What follows describes a single TCR beta chain. The antigen it binds to is not known. Base qualities are not recorded, but no much larger clone differs from it by a single base. These data belong to a study of blood T cell repertoires in COVID-19 (dated by TCRdb to 2020 to 2022). Some background on the complete study: Samples from collaborators originated in the United States, Italy and Spain and spanned both the acute and convalescent phases of COVID-19. The repertoires were released in a freely available public database intended as a resource for research on the immune response to SARS-CoV-2. The prospective study material was composed of cDNA or gDNA derived from T cells, B-cell-depleted T cells, or PBMCs. The dataset comprised deeply sampled blood TCRbeta repertoires from subjects exposed to, actively infected with, or recovered from COVID-19. Where available, HLA class I and class II types were taken from metadata supplied by the sample provider and were not determined by assay-based typing. The samples were drawn from two sources: the first 160 participants of the ongoing ImmuneRACE study, and 1,200 or so subjects contributed by 6 global collaborators. The sample metadata nearly always contained a de-identified subject ID, COVID-19 status, age in years and sex.

Results the study describes overall, beyond this receptor: The quantity of clinical and demographic metadata differed by source and by participant and was supplied without curation.

TCRbeta CDR3 regions were amplified from genomic DNA by means of the immunoSEQ Assay, a bias-controlled multiplex PCR. In the original analysis: The number of nucleated cells in each sample was estimated from the amplification of reference gene primers within the assay. To quantify the absolute abundance of each unique TCRbeta CDR3 rearrangement, sequence reads were collapsed and filtered. For each sample, productive Simpson clonality was calculated as the square root of Simpson's diversity index over productive rearrangements. The table comes from immuneACCESS by way of TCRdb, which keeps in-frame sequences with V and J called. Part of the clones is missing from these tables; in studies checked, under half for an unresolved V gene and the rest for unknown reasons. The V and J calls and clone size were taken over from that table, and D and trimming were inferred from the DNA. The sample table holds about 150,000 clones, of which around 89% were seen once. The top ten hold about 2.9% of the sample.

Trimming at the junction amounts to 2 bases on V and 0 bases on J, and the germline ends lie 6 bases apart. The germline V gene provides CDR1 SGHRS and CDR2 YFSETQ. From the cysteine up to the phenylalanine, the CDR3 has a length of 14 residues. Kept here is only the CDR3 DNA, which spans 42 bases and is read in frame from base 1. The collaborating institutions used their own protocols to collect whole blood in K2EDTA tubes. For TCRbeta analysis, collaborator samples were shipped as frozen whole blood, as isolated PBMCs, or as DNA extracted from either sample type. Specimen: peripheral blood. In this chain, TRBV5-1 is recombined with TRBJ2-1; the D gene is not confidently resolved. The TCR comes from a man aged 55 to 70 with active or convalescent COVID-19. CDR3 protein: CASSFSSSYNEQFF. The bases read TGCGCCAGCAGCTTCTCCAGCTCCTACAATGAGCAGTTCTTC.